This T cell receptor beta chain was documented in a study of T cell repertoires in cytomegalovirus infection. About the study: Indications came from public TCR beta signatures; they pointed to CMV infection and to a matching HLA type. General study results and limits: In two of eight donors, the top clonotype was HLA-C-restricted CMV-specific.

Concerning this clonotype itself: Its specificity is unknown.

Germline CDR1 and CDR2: MGHRA and YSYEKL. There are 15 residues in the CDR3. V lost 5 bases to trimming and J lost 5 bases; unmatched junction nucleotides: 10. TCRdb passed the reads through MiXCR, listing each CDR3 protein once. The table includes some 800,000 distinct CDR3 sequences, 25% to 35% detected once. The specimen comprised cultured CD8+ T cells from PBMCs, sampled from culture after CMV antigen stimulation. This chain uses TRBV4-1 with TRBJ1-1; 8 nucleotides agree with TRBD1. The receptor's source is a human donor in good health (CMV status not recorded). Some clones in this sample may be carry-over from other donors' samples. The CDR3 bases are TGCGCCAGCAGCTGCAGCAGGGGGCTGCGGACTGAAGCTTTCTTT. The encoded protein is CASSCSRGLRTEAFF.